Given below is one T cell receptor beta chain in context. This clone was observed a handful of times. Its antigen is currently not known. No clone much larger than this one lies a single base away; base qualities are absent. The cohort was made up of about 610 healthy bone marrow donors. At the time of sampling, all cohort members were nominally healthy, though unrecorded immune exposures were likely present. The donor tested CMV seronegative, placing the donor among the 350 or so seronegative members of the cohort. A peripheral blood sample was collected from each donor, and TCR beta sequencing was performed on peripheral blood mononuclear cells. The Qiagen DNeasy Blood Extraction Kit was used to extract genomic DNA from the blood cell samples. Receptor amplification or capture employed the immunoSEQ multiplex PCR assay. For the multiplex PCR, a mixture combining 60 forward primers for TCR Vbeta segments and 13 reverse primers for TCR Jbeta segments was used. Amplification of the CDR3 region of rearranged TCR beta genes was performed with a multiplex PCR assay on genomic DNA. On the Illumina HiSeq System, the amplified TCR beta libraries were sequenced as 87-base-pair reads. From the authors' description of their analysis: A later analysis tallied approximately 87 million unique TCR beta chains across the 660 or so repertoires, and approximately 12 million of those chains were shared by two or more donors. A nearest-neighbor algorithm error-corrected the raw reads and collapsed the reads into unique sequences, merging closely related sequences to remove PCR and sequencing errors. To assign V, D and J gene segments, CDR3 sequences were aligned to IMGT reference sequences. Each retained sequence needed at least a six-nucleotide match to both a V gene segment and a J gene segment. A rearrangement was called productive if the CDR3 had no stop codons and remained in frame with V and J, and every other rearrangement was called non-productive. CDR3 was defined by IMGT convention, running from the second conserved V-encoded cysteine to the conserved J-encoded phenylalanine. The earlier analysis of about 610 of the donors excluded sequences that lacked an unambiguous match to a single V gene segment. An earlier analysis of about 590 of the donors classified V segments as functional when productive rearrangements were above 56.7% and as segregating when the standard deviation between donors was above 5%. A statistical classification framework was developed to diagnose cytomegalovirus status using the catalog of TCR beta chain sequences. V and J gene assignment, in a later analysis, came from comparing TCR nucleotide sequences with IMGT/GENE-DB human TR gene sequences. Using the TCRdist pipeline, a later analysis assigned CDR3 sequences along with most-parsimonious VDJ recombination scenarios. In a later analysis, every TCR beta chain was defined by the combination of its CDR3 amino acid sequence and its V-gene family, and reads without a unique V-gene family were dropped. In a later analysis, 450 to 600 highly shared, low-generation-probability nucleotide sequences were removed to address suspected cross-contamination and a sequencing artifact. In a later analysis, a clonal expansion index was calculated for each public chain from normalized within-repertoire ranks of inferred template counts. In a later analysis, generation probabilities were computed with a VDJ recombination model fitted to out-of-frame rearrangements, and the resulting probabilities were checked against IGoR. Hypergeometric tests were used in a later analysis to score TCR-TCR, TCR-HLA and TCR-CMV co-occurrence, with a repertoire-size bias correction applied to the TCR pairs. A later analysis estimated false discovery rates by permuting HLA or CMV assignments 20 times. In a later analysis, co-occurring TCRs were grouped with DBSCAN, and TCRdist sequence similarity was added when clustering was performed within HLA-allele-positive subsets. For co-occurrence clustering, repertoires with fewer than 30,000 or more than 120,000 public chains were excluded, along with 4 to 6 repertoires with anomalous nucleotide sharing. TCRdb limited this immuneACCESS table to in-frame rearrangements with V and J called. A share of clones is missing; checked studies link under half to unresolved V genes, and the rest is unexplained. V, J and clone size derive from that table, while D and trimming were established from the DNA sequence. This sample lists fewer than 75,000 clones; 80% were detected once. About 4.7% of the sample is held by the ten biggest clonotypes.

This specimen comes from a study of cytomegalovirus exposure and HLA in healthy donors (dated by TCRdb to the late 2010s). Concerning the study at large: An earlier analysis of around 600 of the donors reported 250 to 300 Gb of sequence data and some 120 million unique TCR beta sequences from 190 million or so T cells. In the later analysis, no new phenotypic data were used to find candidate immune exposures; instead, reliance was placed on TCR beta sequences and their occurrence across donors. Donor age, sex, ethnicity and CMV serostatus were collected together with the repertoire data. An early release that covered roughly 600 HLA-typed donors contained around 330 gigabases of sequencing data and 80 million or so unique TCR sequences. Class I and class II HLA loci were covered by the typing at four-digit resolution. Among almost 400 genotyped donors of the cohort, an average of about 240,000 unique TCR beta nucleotide sequences were sequenced per donor, approximately 20% of them non-productive. Genome-wide SNP genotypes for about three fifths of the roughly 670 donors were used in a later genetic analysis, which treated that subset as a discovery cohort. The number of donors typed differed by locus, with 629-630 for A, B, C, DRB1 and DQB1, roughly 520 for DQA1, over 600 for DPA1, and around 450 for DPB1. The study was designed to test whether signatures of past pathogen exposure could be identified by cataloging public T cell receptors. Among the roughly 400 genotyped donors, approximately 82% belonged to the genetic ancestry cluster associated with self-reported Caucasian donors. In an earlier analysis of 500 to 650 of the donors, high-throughput TCR beta sequencing was used to judge whether each TCR beta V gene segment behaved as functional or pseudogenic. The study profiled the T cell repertoires of some 610 subjects by immunosequencing and related them to cytomegalovirus serostatus. Besides the first cohort of approximately 670 subjects, a separate validation cohort made up of roughly 120 different subjects was used. Because of strong linkage in the cohort, roughly five DR-DQ haplotypes were treated as single units for association and clustering. To predict cytomegalovirus infection status, the study combined high-throughput TCR immunosequencing, statistical association of individual TCRs with disease status, and machine learning. A later analysis re-analyzed previously published TCR beta repertoires from 666 donors and added high-resolution HLA genotyping to study TCR occurrence patterns. Every repertoire in the discovery cohort had been generated on one and the same sequencing platform. Beyond this particular receptor, the publication reports: Strong co-occurrence of HLA alleles, especially DR and DQ, made assigning TCR associations to individual alleles difficult. The study listed approximately 160 TCR beta chains as associated with cytomegalovirus. In vitro tests confirmed that three of the cytomegalovirus-associated TCR beta chains recognize cytomegalovirus antigens. An earlier analysis of 587 of the donors showed that most TCR beta V segments appeared in productive rearrangements either about 87% or about 30% of the time, which broadly matched IMGT annotations. Compared with equally common non-associated chains, HLA-associated TCR beta chains in a later analysis were more clonally expanded and had lower generation probabilities. At a false discovery rate of 0.05, a later analysis linked approximately 18,000 TCR beta sequences to specific HLA alleles. Some IMGT-functional V segments, including TRBV6-2 and TRBV6-3, could not be distinguished by the 87-base-pair reads and were therefore excluded. Cytomegalovirus status was reported to be diagnosed by the classifier with high specificity and sensitivity in both the original and validation cohorts. For the cohort, immune exposure information was limited to CMV serostatus. According to a later analysis, parvovirus B19, influenza, CMV and Epstein-Barr virus appeared linked to several top co-occurrence clusters. Most CMV-associated TCR beta chains appeared to be HLA-restricted in a later analysis, and the HLA associations seemed to be driven largely by CMV exposure. A later analysis found that TCR association rates varied across HLA loci, with DRB1 alleles showing the most associated TCRs and HLA-C alleles the fewest. Because some donors lacked HLA typing at each locus, the association tests relied only on the typed subset. A further reported finding was that TCR beta sequences accurately predicted the HLA-A and HLA-B alleles for most subjects in the first cohort. Compared with the approximately 600-donor mean, donors in an Asian-associated ancestry cluster had fewer N-insertions in productive TCRs, according to a later genetic analysis. It was suggested by the authors that the approach could potentially be generalized to other disease states and immunological phenotypes. Correlated functional status among segregating V segments might be attributable to linkage disequilibrium, but an unknown experimental factor could not be ruled out. Presence/absence analyses assumed roughly uniform sequencing depth across donors, an assumption that may not hold. A group of highly shared sequence variants was considered likely to be a technical artifact of the sequencing pipeline. In this cohort, only TCR beta chains were sequenced, and detectable features were limited by the absence of alpha or paired-chain data. Most TCR sequences were seen in very few donors, while some public TCRs were found in many individuals. In a later genetic analysis, a missense DCLRE1C variant was associated with V-gene and J-gene trimming of TCR beta chains, and the association was replicated in an independent cohort. Because counts were too low, about 15 rarely observed V segments, including chromosome 9 orphons, were left out of the earlier analysis of some 640 of the donors.

Trimming costs V 2 bases and J 8 bases, and their ends lie 19 bases apart. For CDR1 and CDR2, the germline V gene lists LGHNA and YSLEER. From its cysteine to its phenylalanine, the CDR3 spans 16 amino acids. The CDR3 DNA has 48 bases and is translated from base 1. The sequenced sample consisted of PBMCs. This TCR derives from a woman in her twenties or thirties in good health and CMV-seronegative. This sequence uses TRBV4-3 and TRBJ2-1; no D gene can be assigned with confidence. The DNA is as follows: TGCGCCAGCAGCCAACAGCTGAGACGCTTTCTAGATGAGCAGTTCTTC. Its amino acids are CASSQQLRRFLDEQFF.